This entry lists 23 T cell receptor beta chains sequenced from one sample in a study of blood T cell repertoires in COVID-19. Using immunoSEQ multiplex PCR, the repertoire was profiled, and TCRdb retains in-frame clones only, with some absent. The table includes 60,000 or so clones, roughly 91% detected once. The sequenced sample consisted of peripheral blood. Source of these receptors: a human donor in a cohort sampled during active COVID-19.

The J gene is TRBJ1-1, the V gene TRBV12-3 or TRBV12-4, with D possibly TRBD1 on 6 matching bases. The CDR3 contains 13 residues. Trimming removed 6 bases from V and 4 bases from J, with 12 bases in between. The DNA for the CDR3 is TGTGCCAGCAGCCGTAGAGGGGGCACTGAAGCTTTCTTT. Residues: CASSRRGGTEAFF.

The chain has TRBV4-3 and TRBJ2-7; D remains ambiguous. This CDR3 region has 15 residues. Per germline, CDR1 LGHNA and CDR2 YSLEER. V gave up 1 base and J gave up 2 bases, with 12 bases separating them. CDR3 region: CASSQGTADAYEQYF. The CDR3 DNA is TGCGCCAGCAGCCAAGGTACGGCGGATGCCTACGAGCAGTACTTC.

The table lists this clone with a count of one. This chain links TRBV7-8 with TRBJ2-3; maybe TRBD1 (6 bases). The CDR3 covers 15 residues. V was trimmed by 1 base and J by 4 bases, leaving 12 bases between them. CDR1 is SGHVS and CDR2 is FQNEAQ in the germline V gene. The DNA of the CDR3 is TGTGCCAGCAGCTTAGATACAGGGATTGCAGATACGCAGTATTTT. Translating gives CASSLDTGIADTQYF.

The genes are TRBV4-3 and TRBJ1-5; D gene uncertain. The germline V gene has CDR1 LGHNA and CDR2 YSLEER. The CDR3 is 15 residues long. The V and J ends lost 0 bases and 1 base respectively, with 7 bases between them. The DNA for the CDR3 is TGCGCCAGCAGCCAAGAGTCCGGGAGCAATCAGCCCCAGCATTTT. Translating gives CASSQESGSNQPQHF.

This clone was seen only once. The chain employs TRBV10-3 and TRBJ2-1, with TRBD2 identical over 8 bases. V lost 2 bases and J lost 6; bases outside the gene matches: 3. Germline V gene sequence: CDR1 ENHRY, CDR2 SYGVKD. The CDR3 runs 14 residues. The CDR3 here is CAISELAGANEQFF. In nucleotides, the CDR3 is TGTGCCATCAGTGAGCTAGCGGGTGCCAATGAGCAGTTCTTC.

About this clone itself: Different DNA sequences within this sample yield the same CDR3. The rearrangement joins TRBV20-1 to TRBJ2-7; D is perhaps TRBD2 (5 bases). The germline CDR1 and CDR2 sequences are DFQATT and SNEGSKA (reference sequence). The CDR3 is 11 residues long. V lost 2 bases and J 5 bases, leaving 7 bases between the germline ends. CDR3 sequence (DNA): TGCAGTGCTAGAAGCGGCCACGAGCAGTACTTC. It codes for CSARSGHEQYF.

This chain connects TRBV18 to TRBJ1-5; possible D gene TRBD1, 5 bases. Looked up from germline, CDR1 is KGHSH and CDR2 is LQKENI. The CDR3 length is 16 residues. V was cut by 3 bases and J by 2 bases, with 14 bases left in between. DNA for the CDR3: TGTGCCAGCTCACCGGCGGGGCCGCCGGGCAATCAGCCCCAGCATTTT. Protein product: CASSPAGPPGNQPQHF.

The chain combines TRBV7-9 with TRBJ2-7, with D perhaps TRBD1 (6 bases). The CDR3 length is 14 residues. CDR1 is SEHNR and CDR2 is FQNEAQ in the germline V gene (reference sequence). The germline V and J ends were trimmed by 2 bases and 3 bases, with 11 bases remaining between them. DNA for the CDR3: TGTGCCAGCAGCTTAACAGGGAATCTCTACGAGCAGTACTTC. Protein sequence: CASSLTGNLYEQYF.

This chain uses TRBV20-1 with TRBJ2-5, with TRBD1 identical over 10 bases. Germline CDR1 is DFQATT and CDR2 is SNEGSKA (reference sequence). The trim removed 4 bases at V and 4 bases at J, leaving 6 bases unmatched. The CDR3 spans 14 residues. DNA for the CDR3: TGCAGTGCTACTGACAGGGGGCTAGGAGAGACCCAGTACTTC. Translated, it gives CSATDRGLGETQYF.

This chain uses TRBV27 with TRBJ2-1; 7 bases agree with TRBD2. Per the germline V gene, CDR1 is MNHEY and CDR2 is SMNVEV (reference sequence). J lost 10 bases, V lost 2 bases, and 14 bases had no gene match. The CDR3 spans 16 residues. CDR3 sequence: CASSLEGPPFGGEQFF. In DNA form, the CDR3 reads TGTGCCAGCAGTTTAGAGGGGCCTCCATTCGGGGGGGAGCAGTTCTTC.

The rearrangement uses TRBV11-3 and TRBJ1-1; D unclear. Germline-derived CDR1 and CDR2 are SGHNT and YENEEA. The CDR3 spans 12 residues. V gave up 8 bases and J gave up 1 base, with 8 bases separating them. The CDR3 reads CASGKRNTEAFF. The CDR3 nucleotides are TGTGCCAGCGGTAAGCGGAACACTGAAGCTTTCTTT. The whole variable domain, remainder taken from reference TRBV11-3 and TRBJ1-1, is EAGVVQSPRYKIIEKKQPVAFWCNPISGHNTLYWYLQNLGQGPELLIRYENEEAVDDSQLPKDRFSAERLKGVDSTLKIQPAELGDSAVYLCASGKRNTEAFFGQGTRLTVV.

The chain links TRBV6-5 to TRBJ1-1, with 8 bases aligning to TRBD1. The germline CDR1 and CDR2 sequences are MNHEY and SVGAGI. The J segment lost 6 bases and the V segment lost 10 bases, leaving 10 bases of the junction unmatched. The CDR3 has 13 amino acids. The CDR3 loop reads CAKKTQGVPEAFF. DNA of the CDR3: TGTGCCAAAAAGACACAGGGGGTACCTGAAGCTTTCTTT.

The chain carries TRBV5-4 and TRBJ2-3; 9 nucleotides agree with TRBD2. The CDR3 runs 15 residues. The trim removed 5 bases at V and 0 bases at J, leaving 4 bases unmatched. Germline lookup yields CDR1 SGHNT and CDR2 YYREEE (reference sequence). The CDR3 DNA reads TGTGCCAGCAGACCCGGGACTAGCAGCACAGATACGCAGTATTTT. This translates into CASRPGTSSTDTQYF.

The chain couples TRBV6-2 or TRBV6-3 to TRBJ2-1; 11 positions match TRBD2. V shed 0 bases and J 4 bases; nucleotides not matched to a gene: 5. The germline V gene has CDR1 MNHEY and CDR2 SVGEGT. The CDR3 is 17 amino acids. CDR3 bases: TGTGCCAGCAGTTACTCGAAGACTAGCGGGGATTACAATGAGCAGTTCTTC. It yields the protein CASSYSKTSGDYNEQFF.

The V gene is TRBV7-2, the J gene TRBJ1-2; possibly TRBD1 for D (5 bases). The CDR3 length is 13 residues. Germline CDR1 is SGHTA and CDR2 is FQGNSA. V shed 1 base and J shed 4 bases, with 7 bases lying between them. This chain's CDR3 is CASSLVRAYGYTF. The DNA for the CDR3 is TGTGCCAGCAGCTTAGTCAGGGCCTATGGCTACACCTTC.

This chain links TRBV19 with TRBJ1-2, with D tentatively TRBD1 (6 bases). CDR3 length equals 17 residues. The germline gives CDR1 LNHDA, CDR2 SQIVND (reference sequence). Trimming stripped 6 bases from V and 3 bases from J, with 23 bases between. CDR3 nucleotide sequence: TGTGCCAGTAGCGCTGGGGGCGGAGGATATATCGACTATGGCTACACCTTC. Translating gives CASSAGGGGYIDYGYTF.

This clone was counted a single time. The chain has TRBV21-1 and TRBJ1-1; the DNA was not used to check the table's D call, TRBD1. TRBV21-1 is listed as a pseudogene. This CDR3 is built from 17 residues. CDR3 residues: CASSVPRTGGVNTEAFF. The CDR3 DNA reads as TGTGCCAGCAGCGTTCCTAGAACAGGGGGCGTTAACACTGAAGCTTTCTTT.

The chain employs TRBV15 and TRBJ1-4, with a tentative D call TRBD1 (5 bases). The CDR3 sequence is 15 residues long. V was pared by 3 bases and J by 6 bases, with 14 bases between. Germline V CDR1 and CDR2: LNHNV, YYDKDF (reference sequence). The chain's CDR3 is CATSSRKGAYEKLFF. The CDR3 coding sequence is TGTGCCACCAGCAGCCGGAAAGGGGCTTATGAAAAACTGTTTTTT.

The chain recombines TRBV28 with TRBJ2-5; D unclear. The V end lost 2 bases, the J end lost 6 bases, and 13 bases lay between the germline ends. The CDR3 consists of 14 residues. Germline CDR1 and CDR2: MDHEN and SYDVKM. CDR3 DNA: TGTGCCAGCAGTTTAACCTCGGCGGCGAAGACCCAGTACTTC. It translates to CASSLTSAAKTQYF.

Only a few counts were recorded for this clone. This chain connects TRBV28 to TRBJ2-7; 9 nucleotides match TRBD1. Germline assignment: CDR1 MDHEN and CDR2 SYDVKM. The CDR3 extends over 13 amino acids. The V and J ends lost 4 bases and 3 bases, in that order; junction bases with no gene match: 1. The CDR3 here is CASSWGQGYEQYF. CDR3 nucleotides: TGTGCCAGCAGTTGGGGACAGGGCTACGAGCAGTACTTC. Based on the CDR3 plus reference TRBV28 and TRBJ2-7, the full variable domain is DVKVTQSSRYLVKRTGEKVFLECVQDMDHENMFWYRQDPGLGLRLIYFSYDVKMKEKGDIPEGYSVSREKKERFSLILESASTNQTSMYLCASSWGQGYEQYFGPGTRLTVT.

The chain couples TRBV29-1 to TRBJ2-3, with TRBD1 matching over 9 bases. The CDR3 runs to 16 residues. The germline CDR1 and CDR2 sequences are SQVTM and ANQGSEA. Trimming took 4 bases from V and 6 from J; bases not matched to a gene: 14. The CDR3 bases are TGCAGCGTTGTGGGACAGGGCGGCGGGGTCGGGGATACGCAGTATTTT. Protein product: CSVVGQGGGVGDTQYF.

The V call is TRBV7-3, the J call TRBJ2-1; 9 positions match TRBD2. The germline V gene has CDR1 SGHTA and CDR2 FQGTGA. With 5 bases clipped from V and 5 bases from J, the junction kept 16 bases outside the gene matches. The CDR3 is made up of 18 amino acids. CDR3 nucleotide sequence: TGTGCCAGCAGCAGCTACCCGACCGGGACTAGCAGCGACAATGAGCAGTTCTTC. It translates to CASSSYPTGTSSDNEQFF. The full variable domain, in which reference TRBV7-3 and TRBJ2-1 provide the parts outside the CDR3, is GAGVSQTPSNKVTEKGKYVELRCDPISGHTALYWYRQSLGQGPEFLIYFQGTGAADDSGLPNDRFFAVRPEGSVSTLKIQRTERGDSAVYLCASSSYPTGTSSDNEQFFGPGTRLTVL.

The chain recombines TRBV2 with TRBJ2-7; 7 nucleotides line up with TRBD1. Looked up from germline, CDR1 is SNHLY and CDR2 is FYNNEI. V was pared by 6 bases and J by 4 bases, with 21 bases of the junction left unmatched. CDR3 length: 18 residues. CDR3 DNA: TGTGCCAGCAGGTTCCCACAGGGGATAGGCTGGGTTATTTACGAGCAGTACTTC. Its protein product is CASRFPQGIGWVIYEQYF.